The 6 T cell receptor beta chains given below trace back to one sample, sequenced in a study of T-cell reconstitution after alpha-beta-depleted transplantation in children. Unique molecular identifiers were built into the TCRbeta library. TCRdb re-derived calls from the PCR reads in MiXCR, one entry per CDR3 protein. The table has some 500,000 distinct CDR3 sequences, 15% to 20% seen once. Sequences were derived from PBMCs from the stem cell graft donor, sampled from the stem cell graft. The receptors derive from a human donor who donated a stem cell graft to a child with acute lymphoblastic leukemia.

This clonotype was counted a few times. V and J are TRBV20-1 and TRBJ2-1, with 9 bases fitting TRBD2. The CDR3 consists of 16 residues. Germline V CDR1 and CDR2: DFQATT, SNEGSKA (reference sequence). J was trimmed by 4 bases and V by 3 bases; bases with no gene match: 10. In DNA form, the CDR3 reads TGCAGTGCTAGTAACGAGCGGGAGGCCTTTTACAATGAGCAGTTCTTC. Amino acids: CSASNEREAFYNEQFF.

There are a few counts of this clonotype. CDR3 region: CASSIGAGTGELFF. As DNA, the CDR3 is TGTGCCAGTAGTATAGGAGCGGGGACCGGGGAGCTGTTTTTT. V is TRBV19 and J is TRBJ2-2; the match to TRBD2 covers 7 bases. There are 14 residues in the CDR3. Germline trimming cut 1 base from V and 5 bases from J; bases unmatched to any gene: 1. Germline V gene sequence: CDR1 LNHDA, CDR2 SQIVND (reference sequence).

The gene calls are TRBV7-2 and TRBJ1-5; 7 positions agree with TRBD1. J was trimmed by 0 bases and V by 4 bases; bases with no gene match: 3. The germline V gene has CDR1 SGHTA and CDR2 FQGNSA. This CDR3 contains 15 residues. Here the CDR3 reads CASSWGQLSNQPQHF. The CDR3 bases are TGTGCCAGCAGCTGGGGACAGCTTAGCAATCAGCCCCAGCATTTT. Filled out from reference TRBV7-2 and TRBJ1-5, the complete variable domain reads GAGVSQSPSNKVTEKGKDVELRCDPISGHTALYWYRQSLGQGLEFLIYFQGNSAPDKSGLPSDRFSAERTGGSVSTLTIQRTQQEDSAVYLCASSWGQLSNQPQHFGDGTRLSIL.

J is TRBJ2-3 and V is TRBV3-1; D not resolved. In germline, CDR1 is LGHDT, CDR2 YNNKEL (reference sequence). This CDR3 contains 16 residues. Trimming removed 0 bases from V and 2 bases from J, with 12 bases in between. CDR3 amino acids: CASSQEGYLLTDTQYF. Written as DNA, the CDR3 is TGTGCCAGCAGCCAAGAAGGCTATCTCCTCACAGATACGCAGTATTTT.

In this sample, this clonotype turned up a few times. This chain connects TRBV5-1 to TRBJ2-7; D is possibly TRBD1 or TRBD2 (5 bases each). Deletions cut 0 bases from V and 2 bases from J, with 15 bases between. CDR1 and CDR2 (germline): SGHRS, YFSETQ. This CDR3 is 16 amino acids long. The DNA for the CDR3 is TGCGCCAGCAGCTTGGATGTCGGGACCGCAACCTACGAGCAGTACTTC. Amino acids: CASSLDVGTATYEQYF.

CDR3 in amino acids: CASSLGILEDTQYF. The CDR3 DNA reads as TGTGCCAGCAGCTTAGGGATATTGGAAGATACGCAGTATTTT. This rearrangement joins TRBV7-6 to TRBJ2-3; D uncertain. V was trimmed by 1 base and J by 5 bases, leaving 10 bases between them. Germline CDR1 reads SGHVS; CDR2 reads FNYEAQ. There are 14 residues in the CDR3.